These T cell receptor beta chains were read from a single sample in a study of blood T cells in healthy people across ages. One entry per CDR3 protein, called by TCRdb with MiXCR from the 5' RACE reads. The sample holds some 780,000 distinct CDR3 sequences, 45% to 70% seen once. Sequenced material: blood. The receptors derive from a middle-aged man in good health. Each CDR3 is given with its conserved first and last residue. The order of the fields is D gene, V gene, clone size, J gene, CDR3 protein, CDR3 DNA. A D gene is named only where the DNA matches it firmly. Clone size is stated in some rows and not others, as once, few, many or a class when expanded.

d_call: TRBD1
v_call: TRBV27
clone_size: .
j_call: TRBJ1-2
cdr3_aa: CASSLRGGAGGVYGYTF
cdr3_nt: TGTGCCAGCAGTTTACGAGGTGGGGCAGGGGGCGTTTATGGCTACACCTTC

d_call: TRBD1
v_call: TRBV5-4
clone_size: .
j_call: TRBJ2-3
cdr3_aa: CASSTRTGGDTDTQYF
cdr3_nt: TGTGCCAGCAGCACCCGGACAGGGGGCGACACAGATACGCAGTATTTT

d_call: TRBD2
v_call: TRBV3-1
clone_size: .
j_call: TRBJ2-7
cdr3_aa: CASSPGLADFYEQYF
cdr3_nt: TGTGCCAGCAGCCCGGGACTAGCGGATTTTTACGAGCAGTACTTC

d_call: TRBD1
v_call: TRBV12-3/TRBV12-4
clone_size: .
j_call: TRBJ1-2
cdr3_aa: CASSHGTGVGYTF
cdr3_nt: TGTGCCAGCAGCCATGGGACAGGGGTCGGCTACACCTTC

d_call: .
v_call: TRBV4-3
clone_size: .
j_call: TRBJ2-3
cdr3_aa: CASSQEAYSRGTDTQYF
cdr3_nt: TGCGCCAGCAGCCAAGAGGCGTACTCTCGGGGCACAGATACGCAGTATTTT

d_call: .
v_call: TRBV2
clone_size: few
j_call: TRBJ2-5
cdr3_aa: CASRGVGSRSETQYF
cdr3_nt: TGTGCCAGCAGGGGGGTAGGATCAAGGTCGGAGACCCAGTACTTC

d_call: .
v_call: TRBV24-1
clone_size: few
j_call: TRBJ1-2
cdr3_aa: CATSDLNNNYGYTF
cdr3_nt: TGTGCCACCAGTGATTTGAACAATAACTATGGCTACACCTTC

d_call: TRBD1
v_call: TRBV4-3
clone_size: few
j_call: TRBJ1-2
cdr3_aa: CASSQDQGQADYTF
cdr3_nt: TGCGCCAGCAGCCAAGACCAGGGACAGGCAGACTACACCTTC

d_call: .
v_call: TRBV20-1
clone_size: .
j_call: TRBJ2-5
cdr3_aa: CSASTWKGQGETQYF
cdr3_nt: TGCAGTGCCTCGACGTGGAAGGGGCAGGGGGAGACCCAGTACTTC

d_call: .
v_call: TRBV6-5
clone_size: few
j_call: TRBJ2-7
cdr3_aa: CASSLRIEPNEQYF
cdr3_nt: TGTGCCAGCAGCCTACGGATCGAACCCAACGAGCAGTACTTC

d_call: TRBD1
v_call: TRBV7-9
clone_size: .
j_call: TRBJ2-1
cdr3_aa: CASSLVAGQGVNEQFF
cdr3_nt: TGTGCCAGCAGCCTGGTGGCGGGACAGGGGGTCAATGAGCAGTTCTTC

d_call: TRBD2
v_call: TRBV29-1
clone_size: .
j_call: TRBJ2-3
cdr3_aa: CSTSRAGGTDTQYF
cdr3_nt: TGCAGCACGAGCAGGGCGGGAGGGACAGATACGCAGTATTTT

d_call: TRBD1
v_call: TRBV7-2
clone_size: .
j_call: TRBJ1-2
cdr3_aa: CASSLVGDVTGGGYGYTF
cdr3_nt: TGTGCCAGCAGCTTAGTGGGCGATGTGACAGGGGGAGGGTATGGCTACACCTTC

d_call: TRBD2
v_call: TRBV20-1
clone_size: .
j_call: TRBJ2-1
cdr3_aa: CSALHPGLAAPGQFF
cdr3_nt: TGCAGTGCTCTTCACCCGGGACTAGCGGCTCCGGGGCAGTTCTTC

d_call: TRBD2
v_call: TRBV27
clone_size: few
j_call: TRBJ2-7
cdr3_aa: CASSLFAGGSYEQYF
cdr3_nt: TGTGCCAGCAGTTTATTTGCGGGGGGGTCCTACGAGCAGTACTTC

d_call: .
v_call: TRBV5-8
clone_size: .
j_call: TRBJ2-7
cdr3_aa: CASSLMRGALISYEQYF
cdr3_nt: TGTGCCAGCAGCTTAATGCGGGGAGCCTTAATCTCCTACGAGCAGTACTTC

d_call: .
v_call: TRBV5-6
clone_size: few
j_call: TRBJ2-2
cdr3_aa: CASSLPGYTGELFF
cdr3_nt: TGTGCCAGCAGCTTGCCAGGATACACCGGGGAGCTGTTTTTT

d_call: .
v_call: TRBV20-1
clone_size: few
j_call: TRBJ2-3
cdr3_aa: CSAQGPELHTDTQYF
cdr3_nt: TGCAGTGCCCAAGGACCAGAACTACACACAGATACGCAGTATTTT

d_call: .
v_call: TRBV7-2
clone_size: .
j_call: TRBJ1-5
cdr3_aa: CASSSDGNNQPQHF
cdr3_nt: TGTGCCAGCAGTTCAGACGGAAACAATCAGCCCCAGCATTTT

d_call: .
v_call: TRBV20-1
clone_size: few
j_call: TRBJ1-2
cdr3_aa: CSARGASYGYTF
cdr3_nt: TGCAGTGCTAGAGGGGCGTCCTATGGCTACACCTTC

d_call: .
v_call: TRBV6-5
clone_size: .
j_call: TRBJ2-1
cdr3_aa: CASTFLGGHNEQFF
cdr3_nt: TGTGCCAGCACTTTCTTGGGGGGGCACAATGAGCAGTTCTTC

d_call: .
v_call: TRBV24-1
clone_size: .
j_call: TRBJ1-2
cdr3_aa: CATSDGRVGYGYTF
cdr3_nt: TGTGCCACCAGTGATGGCAGGGTAGGATATGGCTACACCTTC

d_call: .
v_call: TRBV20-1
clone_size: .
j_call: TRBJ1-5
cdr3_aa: CSARGRNSNQPQHF
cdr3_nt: TGCAGTGCTAGAGGTCGGAATAGCAATCAGCCCCAGCATTTT

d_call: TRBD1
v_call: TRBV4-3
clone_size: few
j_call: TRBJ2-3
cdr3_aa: CASSQDRQGVADTQYF
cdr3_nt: TGCGCCAGCAGCCAAGATCGACAGGGGGTGGCAGATACGCAGTATTTT

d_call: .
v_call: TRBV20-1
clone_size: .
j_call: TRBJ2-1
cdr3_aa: CSARTFNREFHNEQFF
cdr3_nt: TGCAGTGCTAGAACATTCAACAGGGAATTTCACAATGAGCAGTTCTTC

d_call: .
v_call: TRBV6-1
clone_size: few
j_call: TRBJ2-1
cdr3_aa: CASSPRRADEQFF
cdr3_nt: TGTGCCAGCAGTCCCCGCAGGGCGGATGAGCAGTTCTTC